These 17 T cell receptor beta chains share one sample of origin, sequenced in a study of T-cell memory formation after mild COVID-19. TCRdb analysed the 5' RACE reads with MiXCR anew, one entry per CDR3 protein. The table lists 300,000 to 400,000 distinct CDR3 sequences, 10% to 15% of them singletons. The sequencing sample was made of PBMCs or a T cell subset sorted from them (not recorded which). All receptors derive from a man between 18 and 29 years old who had mild COVID-19 (a few samples of this study predate the infection). Cell type and time point are not known.

The chain joins TRBV20-1 to TRBJ2-1; 9 bases match TRBD2. The V and J ends lost 0 bases and 10 bases, in that order; junction bases with no gene match: 10. The germline V gene has CDR1 DFQATT and CDR2 SNEGSKA (reference sequence). The CDR3 sequence is 15 residues long. The CDR3 here is CSARDRAGGEREQFF. Written as DNA, the CDR3 is TGCAGTGCTAGAGATCGAGCGGGGGGTGAGCGGGAGCAGTTCTTC.

The chain employs TRBV7-2 and TRBJ2-3, with 8 bases fitting TRBD1. CDR1 is SGHTA, CDR2 FQGNSA, per germline. V was clipped by 2 bases and J by 2 bases; unmatched bases: 9. CDR3 length: 17 residues. In DNA form, the CDR3 reads TGTGCCAGCAGCTTAAATGGACAGGGCACCCCCACAGATACGCAGTATTTT. This sequence encodes CASSLNGQGTPTDTQYF.

The CDR3 bases are TGTGCCAGCAACGTGGGGGGTCTGACCGGGGAGCTGTTTTTT. Amino acid sequence: CASNVGGLTGELFF. The chain couples TRBV6-6 to TRBJ2-2, with a weak D call TRBD2 (6 bases). V gave up 7 bases and J gave up 5 bases, with 14 bases separating them. CDR1 MNHNY and CDR2 SVGAGI come from the germline V gene (reference sequence). The CDR3 contains 14 residues.

The chain combines TRBV5-1 with TRBJ2-2, with 13 nucleotides matching TRBD2. The CDR3 length is 18 residues. V was pared by 4 bases and J by 1 base, with 7 bases of the junction left unmatched. Germline V gene data show CDR1 as SGHRS and CDR2 as YFSETQ. CDR3 residues: CASSPGLAGARNTGELFF. In DNA form, the CDR3 reads TGCGCCAGCAGCCCCGGACTAGCGGGGGCCAGGAACACCGGGGAGCTGTTTTTT.

This clonotype was seen a handful of times. The chain is built from TRBV5-1 and TRBJ1-5; perhaps TRBD1 as D (5 bases). This CDR3 comprises 15 residues. V lost 0 bases and J lost 7, with 14 bases in between. Germline V gene data show CDR1 as SGHRS and CDR2 as YFSETQ. CDR3 nucleotide sequence: TGCGCCAGCAGCTTGGGGGCCGGGGGAGAGCAGCCCCAGCATTTT. It codes for CASSLGAGGEQPQHF.

The chain carries TRBV7-9 and TRBJ1-6; 7 nucleotides match TRBD1. The V gene's germline CDR1 is SEHNR and CDR2 FQNEAQ (reference sequence). CDR3 size: 15 residues. V trimming: 6 bases; J trimming: 7 bases; junction bases outside the gene matches: 9. DNA for the CDR3: TGTGCCAGCAGGCACCCAAGGGGGCTAAATTCACCCCTCCACTTT. Translating gives CASRHPRGLNSPLHF.

This clonotype came up a few times. The genes are TRBV3-1 and TRBJ1-5; D is unclear. V lost 6 bases and J 3 bases, leaving 15 bases between the germline ends. CDR1 LGHDT and CDR2 YNNKEL come from the germline V gene (reference sequence). This CDR3 has 15 residues. As DNA, the CDR3 is TGTGCCAGCAGTCCCGGGCGGAATTTCAATCAGCCCCAGCATTTT. Protein product: CASSPGRNFNQPQHF.

V and J are TRBV6-5 and TRBJ1-5; D is ambiguous. The CDR3 is 13 residues long. The germline gives CDR1 MNHEY, CDR2 SVGAGI. Trimming left V 3 bases short and J 4 bases short, with 7 bases between. CDR3 amino acids: CASSYGLNQPQHF. In DNA, the CDR3 is TGTGCCAGCAGTTATGGGTTGAATCAGCCCCAGCATTTT.

In this sample, this clonotype turned up a few times. The chain has TRBV7-6 and TRBJ2-3; TRBD1 matches 12 bases. This CDR3 has 15 residues. Germline V gene lookup returns CDR1 SGHVS and CDR2 FNYEAQ. J was trimmed by 4 bases and V by 2 bases; bases with no gene match: 1. The CDR3 reads CASSLRDRGPDTQYF. For the CDR3, the DNA is TGTGCCAGCAGCTTAAGGGACAGGGGGCCAGATACGCAGTATTTT.

The CDR3 bases are TGCAGCGTTGGGGGGGCAGACACAGATACGCAGTATTTT. It translates to CSVGGADTDTQYF. The chain links TRBV29-1 to TRBJ2-3, with D possibly called TRBD1 or TRBD2 (6 bases each). CDR1 SQVTM and CDR2 ANQGSEA come from the germline V gene. The CDR3 length is 13 residues. V lost 4 bases and J 2 bases, leaving 10 bases between the germline ends.

This clonotype was observed a few times. The CDR3 reads CASSFGAGYVTGELFF. CDR3 bases: TGTGCCAGCAGCTTTGGGGCGGGGTACGTCACCGGGGAGCTGTTTTTT. The V gene is TRBV7-9, the J gene TRBJ2-2, with a tentative D call TRBD2 (6 bases). The CDR3 consists of 16 residues. The germline V gene encodes CDR1 SEHNR and CDR2 FQNEAQ (reference sequence). Trimming pared 3 bases from V and 4 bases from J, leaving 15 bases between. Together with reference TRBV7-9 and TRBJ2-2, the CDR3 gives the full variable domain: DTGVSQNPRHKITKRGQNVTFRCDPISEHNRLYWYRQTLGQGPEFLTYFQNEAQLEKSRLLSDRFSAERPKGSFSTLEIQRTEQGDSAMYLCASSFGAGYVTGELFFGEGSRLTVL.

The V and J genes are TRBV15 and TRBJ1-2; D call uncertain. CDR1 and CDR2 from the germline V gene are LNHNV and YYDKDF (reference sequence). The length of the CDR3 is 14 residues. Trimming took off 0 bases at V and 4 bases at J, with 9 bases between the two ends. CDR3 sequence reads: CATSRDGPAYGYTF. For the CDR3, the DNA is TGTGCCACCAGCAGAGATGGACCTGCCTATGGCTACACCTTC.

The chain joins TRBV6-2 or TRBV6-3 to TRBJ2-1, with 11 bases identical to TRBD2. The J segment lost 6 bases and the V segment lost 2 bases, leaving 6 bases of the junction unmatched. The germline V gene has CDR1 MNHEY and CDR2 SVGEGT. This CDR3 comprises 16 residues. CDR3 in amino acids: CASSYGPGLAVNEQFF. CDR3 bases: TGTGCCAGCAGTTACGGGCCGGGACTAGCGGTCAATGAGCAGTTCTTC.

This clonotype has only a few counts. V gene TRBV5-4 combines with J gene TRBJ2-6; possibly TRBD1 for D (6 bases). The CDR3 extends over 16 amino acids. CDR1 is SGHNT and CDR2 is YYREEE in the germline V gene (reference sequence). V was pared by 6 bases and J by 0 bases, with 13 bases between. This CDR3 is CASTPRGYSGANVLTF. Here the CDR3 DNA reads TGTGCCAGCACTCCGAGGGGGTACTCTGGGGCCAACGTCCTGACTTTC. The entire variable domain, with the rest obtained from reference TRBV5-4 and TRBJ2-6, is as follows: ETGVTQSPTHLIKTRGQQVTLRCSSQSGHNTVSWYQQALGQGPQFIFQYYREEENGRGNFPPRFSGLQFPNYSSELNVNALELDDSALYLCASTPRGYSGANVLTFGAGSRLTVL.

There are a few counts of this clonotype. The rearrangement joins TRBV3-1 to TRBJ2-3; 8 bases are shared with TRBD1. Germline V CDR1 and CDR2: LGHDT, YNNKEL (reference sequence). J gave up 5 bases and V 0 bases, and 4 bases lay outside the gene matches. The CDR3 totals 15 residues. The CDR3 DNA is TGTGCCAGCAGCCAAGAATCAGGGGGCATAGATACGCAGTATTTT. Translation gives CASSQESGGIDTQYF.

J is TRBJ2-5 and V is TRBV5-1; D uncertain. Germline lookup yields CDR1 SGHRS and CDR2 YFSETQ. The CDR3 consists of 13 residues. With 3 bases removed from V and 5 bases from J, the gap between germline ends came to 11 bases. The CDR3 loop reads CASSSLSGETQYF. CDR3 DNA: TGCGCCAGCAGCTCCTTATCCGGGGAGACCCAGTACTTC.

This clonotype was detected a few times. This chain connects TRBV9 to TRBJ2-1, with a possible D match to TRBD2 (6 bases). CDR1 and CDR2 (germline): SGDLS, YYNGEE. Trimming cost V 3 bases and J 8 bases, with 15 bases left between them. This CDR3 is 14 amino acids long. The CDR3: CASSGDSGPYEQFF. The CDR3 coding sequence is TGTGCCAGCAGCGGGGACTCGGGACCTTATGAGCAGTTCTTC.